Sequencing of this T cell receptor (beta chain) was carried out in a study of cytomegalovirus exposure and HLA in healthy donors. Study results and limitations: Cytomegalovirus-associated status was assigned to roughly 160 TCR beta chains. In a later analysis, at a false discovery rate of 0.05, fewer than 20,000 TCR beta sequences were associated with HLA alleles. Both high specificity and high sensitivity reportedly marked the classifier's diagnosis of cytomegalovirus status. About 87% or about 30% of the time was how often most TCR beta V segments were productive, according to an earlier analysis.

The PCR made use of 60 Vbeta and 13 Jbeta primers. Profiled with immunoSEQ multiplex PCR; TCRdb holds only in-frame clones, not every one. The sample carries nearly 200,000 clones, around 87% recorded once. Looked up from germline, CDR1 is SGHRS and CDR2 is YFSETQ. The CDR3 runs to 15 residues. V lost 4 bases to trimming and J lost 1 base; unmatched junction nucleotides: 6. Concerning this clone: As yet, its antigen is unknown.

The specimen sequenced was PBMCs. This sequence joins TRBV5-1 and TRBJ2-3; 7 bases are a match to TRBD1. The source of this sequence is a man younger than 45 in good health and CMV-seronegative. CDR3 amino acids: CASSLDREGTDTQYF. CDR3 DNA: TGCGCCAGCAGCCTTGACAGGGAAGGCACAGATACGCAGTATTTT. Looking up the rest from reference TRBV5-1 and TRBJ2-3 gives the full variable domain: KAGVTQTPRYLIKTRGQQVTLSCSPISGHRSVSWYQQTPGQGLQFLFEYFSETQRNKGNFPGRFSGRQFSNSRSEMNVSTLELGDSALYLCASSLDREGTDTQYFGPGTRLTVL.